This T cell receptor (beta chain) was recovered during a study of a mutant IDH1 vaccine in newly diagnosed glioma. Time point here: week 23, last vaccination. Every single dose of the vaccine, 300 ug of mutant IDH1 20-mer peptide, came with topical imiquimod. Data came from immunoSEQ multiplex PCR; TCRdb stores just in-frame clones and leaves some out. Of approximately 82,000 clones in the sample, about 85% were seen once. Germline V gene lookup returns CDR1 MGHRA and CDR2 YSYEKL. Between the trimmed V and J ends, which lost 4 bases and 8 bases, there was a span of 9 bases. The CDR3 consists of 12 residues. On this clone: The antigen remains unidentified.

The clonotype originates from a woman aged 45-65 years with glioma. This specimen was PBMCs, taken from a glioma patient whose treatment included an IDH1 peptide vaccine. The rearrangement joins TRBV4-1 to TRBJ2-1; D remains ambiguous. CDR3 protein: CASSLSIDEQFF. The CDR3 bases are TGCGCCAGCAGCCTCTCCATCGATGAGCAGTTCTTC.